Listed below are T cell receptor beta chains from one sample, sequenced in a study of pediatric ulcerative colitis. Only in-frame clones appear in the TCRdb table, and some are missing; sequencing was by immunoSEQ multiplex PCR. The sample shows fewer than 15,000 clones, 90% of them seen only once. Input material: blood. Receptor source: a boy younger than 18 with moderate ulcerative colitis. Both conserved end residues are trimmed from each CDR3. The size entry is marked missing in some rows and otherwise reads once, few, many or a size class.

v_call	j_call	clone_size	cdr3_aa
TRBV5-4	TRBJ1-5	few	ASSRDKEVQPQH
TRBV28	TRBJ2-5	NA	ASSLSMAQETQY
TRBV2	TRBJ2-7	NA	AISLLGATAYEQY
TRBV19	TRBJ2-6	NA	ASSIGTRSSGANVLT
TRBV2	TRBJ2-3	once	ASSVFGRTSTDTQY
TRBV19	TRBJ2-2	NA	ASSSPGQNTGELF
TRBV5-4	TRBJ1-2	NA	ASSPLGGAGNYGYT
TRBV7-9	TRBJ2-5	NA	ASSRPEGYGETQY
TRBV6-4	TRBJ1-4	NA	ASSDGGKLF
TRBV5-1	TRBJ2-2	NA	ASSLQGSTGELF
TRBV4-1	TRBJ2-1	NA	ASSHRTEPYNEQF
TRBV4-1	TRBJ2-7	NA	ASSQVGTGQQY
TRBV6-5	TRBJ2-7	NA	ASGVGGPTYEQY
TRBV7-8	TRBJ2-1	once	ASSSRVLAYNEQF
TRBV5-1	TRBJ2-1	NA	ASSLDWIYNEQF
TRBV7-9	TRBJ1-6	NA	ASSLGLENSPLH
TRBV5-4	TRBJ2-7	NA	ASSLGGTQGPQQY
TRBV5-4	TRBJ1-2	few	ASSSTDRGSSHGYT
TRBV9	TRBJ2-7	NA	ASSRTSAYSYEQY
TRBV30	TRBJ1-2	NA	AWMIAFRGPNYGYT
TRBV30	TRBJ1-5	NA	AWSVTANQPQH
TRBV23-1	TRBJ1-2	NA	ASSPSADYGYT
TRBV4-2	TRBJ2-3	NA	ASSQDRGRGADTQY
TRBV4-3	TRBJ2-7	NA	ASSQAERGASYEQY
TRBV19	TRBJ1-2	NA	ASRAAGDGYT
TRBV18	TRBJ1-1	NA	ASSQAMNTEAF
TRBV2	TRBJ1-1	NA	ASGFGLVDTEAF
TRBV2	TRBJ2-1	NA	ASSVKNLEF
TRBV5-1	TRBJ2-3	once	ASSLGSSFYTDTQY
TRBV6-5	TRBJ1-2	once	ASRTGQHLYGYT
TRBV30	TRBJ1-1	NA	AWSIPGSMNTEAF
TRBV10-3	TRBJ1-6	once	AIRSGTANSPLH
TRBV7-7	TRBJ2-1	NA	ASSLGTGLDYNEQF
TRBV6-6	TRBJ2-7	NA	ATMLMGGSSYEQY
TRBV6-5	TRBJ1-2	NA	ASSYSLVRGRGYT
TRBV11-2	TRBJ2-3	NA	ASSDIRGPGDTQY
TRBV5-1	TRBJ2-3	NA	ASSSVSADTQY
TRBV20-1	TRBJ2-5	NA	SAQRETQY
TRBV9	TRBJ2-1	NA	ASSSIAGAPYNEQF
TRBV28	TRBJ2-3	NA	ASSSYLGSRGGSDTQY
TRBV5-5	TRBJ1-1	NA	ASSPPDRVTYTEAF
TRBV2	TRBJ2-1	NA	ASGRTSGRARGEQF
TRBV7-2	TRBJ2-2	NA	ASSSGLAGTGELF
TRBV19	TRBJ2-1	NA	ASSPLALGDNEQF
TRBV14	TRBJ2-7	NA	ASSQEAETFYEQY
TRBV10-3	TRBJ1-3	NA	ATWTGNSGNTIY
TRBV30	TRBJ2-7	NA	AWSVHRNRVHYEQY
TRBV18	TRBJ2-5	NA	ASSPISSGATQETQY
TRBV28	TRBJ1-2	NA	ASSASGGPNYGYT
TRBV19	TRBJ2-5	NA	ASSLAGERETQY
TRBV29-1	TRBJ2-7	few	SVAAQSYEQY
TRBV9	TRBJ2-5	NA	ASSRGGGDLQETQY
TRBV15	TRBJ2-5	NA	ATSRAGTRKETQY